The clone carrying this T cell receptor (beta chain) was seen just once. The data are from a study of blood T cell repertoires in COVID-19. In the study overall: Specimens from acute and convalescent COVID-19 originated in the United States, Italy and Spain. The cDNA or gDNA used as material had been derived from T cells, B-cell-depleted T cells, or PBMCs.

The authors' processing: The assay estimated nucleated cells by amplifying reference gene primers. TCRdb's copy holds only in-frame clones and misses some; the assay was immunoSEQ multiplex PCR. The V and J calls and the clone size are those of that table, but D and trimming were determined from the DNA. The data contain nearly 95,000 clones, about nine tenths of them singletons. This receptor was obtained from a woman of 80 years or more with acute or convalescent COVID-19. What was sequenced was peripheral blood.

In DNA form, the CDR3 reads TGTGCCAGCAGCTACGCCTCGGGGGGGAGTGAGGCCTACGAGCAGTACTTC. Protein sequence: CASSYASGGSEAYEQYF. The chain uses TRBV7-6 and TRBJ2-7, with 8 bases identical to TRBD2. CDR1 and CDR2 (germline): SGHVS, FNYEAQ. The CDR3 sequence is 17 residues long. Losses at the gene ends were 4 bases for V and 2 bases for J; bases not matched to a gene: 13.